A selection of T cell receptor beta chains follows, all from one sample in a study of cytomegalovirus exposure and HLA in healthy donors. Clones were sequenced by immunoSEQ multiplex PCR, and TCRdb holds only the in-frame ones, with some missing. The specimen's table records tens of thousands of clones. The sample comprised PBMCs. All receptors derive from a male donor in good health and CMV-seronegative. CDR3s include the opening cysteine and the closing phenylalanine or tryptophan. A D gene is named only where the DNA matches it firmly.

j_call	cdr3_length	d_call	v_call	cdr3_aa	cdr3_nt
TRBJ1-2	12	NA	TRBV18	CASSPQTGGYTF	TGTGCCAGCTCACCTCAAACCGGTGGCTACACCTTC
TRBJ1-5	15	NA	TRBV19	CASKRGQQNNQPQHF	TGTGCCAGTAAGAGAGGGCAGCAGAACAATCAGCCCCAGCATTTT
TRBJ2-7	15	TRBD1	TRBV15	CATSRALGQEYEQYF	TGTGCCACCAGCAGAGCTCTAGGACAGGAATACGAGCAGTACTTC
TRBJ2-7	13	NA	TRBV4-1	CASSQGDNYEQYF	TGCGCCAGCAGCCAAGGAGACAACTACGAGCAGTACTTC
TRBJ2-5	14	NA	TRBV29-1	CSVSSGQFQETQYF	TGCAGCGTATCCTCTGGACAGTTCCAAGAGACCCAGTACTTC
TRBJ2-7	15	NA	TRBV27	CASSLHDRSSYEQYF	TGTGCCAGCAGTTTACACGACAGAAGCTCCTACGAGCAGTACTTC
TRBJ1-6	14	TRBD1	TRBV2	CASTLQGARSPLHF	TGTGCCAGCACACTACAGGGGGCGCGTTCACCCCTCCACTTT
TRBJ2-1	15	NA	TRBV4-1	CASSQDRGDYNEQFF	TGCGCCAGCAGCCAAGACAGGGGAGATTACAATGAGCAGTTCTTC
TRBJ1-2	14	TRBD1	TRBV27	CASSLRTGPGGYTF	TGTGCCAGCAGTCTTAGGACAGGTCCGGGAGGCTACACCTTC
TRBJ2-3	15	TRBD2	TRBV30	CAWSRLDGGGNTQYF	TGTGCCTGGAGCCGACTTGACGGGGGAGGGAATACGCAGTATTTT
TRBJ2-7	15	TRBD1	TRBV10-3	CAIGKTGGEGYEQYF	TGTGCCATCGGGAAGACAGGGGGAGAGGGCTACGAGCAGTACTTC
TRBJ2-7	14	NA	TRBV5-4	CASSPLGRIHEQYF	TGTGCCAGCAGCCCGTTGGGGCGGATCCACGAGCAGTACTTC
TRBJ2-7	14	NA	TRBV4-3	CASSQIENSYEQYF	TGCGCCAGCAGCCAAATTGAGAACTCCTACGAGCAGTACTTC
TRBJ1-2	12	TRBD1	TRBV2	CASSRDRGSYTF	TGTGCCAGCAGTCGCGACAGGGGAAGCTACACCTTC
TRBJ2-3	16	TRBD2	TRBV6-5	CASSYSGSGGTDTQYF	TGTGCCAGCAGTTACTCTGGTAGCGGGGGCACAGATACGCAGTATTTT
TRBJ1-2	16	NA	TRBV30	CAWSVRDLGAFYGYTF	TGTGCCTGGAGTGTACGTGACTTAGGAGCATTCTATGGCTACACCTTC
TRBJ2-7	12	NA	TRBV7-9	CASSPTDYEQYF	TGTGCCAGCAGCCCCACAGACTACGAGCAGTACTTC
TRBJ1-5	17	TRBD1	TRBV5-6	CASSGGQGTRSNQPQHF	TGTGCCAGCAGCGGGGGACAGGGGACCAGGAGCAATCAGCCCCAGCATTTT
TRBJ1-2	17	TRBD1	TRBV4-1	CASSRSFRDRGYYGYTF	TGCGCCAGCAGCCGATCCTTTAGGGACAGGGGCTACTATGGCTACACCTTC
TRBJ1-1	14	TRBD1	TRBV4-3	CASSQDRGQVEAFF	TGCGCCAGCAGCCAAGATCGCGGACAGGTTGAAGCTTTCTTT
TRBJ2-1	15	TRBD2	TRBV30	CAWTPEPGGNNEQFF	TGTGCCTGGACGCCAGAACCGGGAGGTAACAATGAGCAGTTCTTC
TRBJ2-1	16	TRBD2	TRBV11-2	CASTSRLAGVYNEQFF	TGTGCCAGCACCTCGAGGCTAGCGGGGGTGTACAATGAGCAGTTCTTC
TRBJ2-5	14	TRBD1	TRBV30	CAWSADRDQETQYF	TGTGCCTGGAGCGCGGACAGGGATCAAGAGACCCAGTACTTC
TRBJ1-6	14	TRBD1	TRBV9	CASSSGGGGSPLHF	TGTGCCAGCAGCTCAGGGGGAGGAGGTTCACCCCTCCACTTT
TRBJ1-5	16	NA	TRBV18	CASSPPSQGSGQPQHF	TGTGCCAGCTCACCACCGTCTCAGGGGTCAGGGCAGCCCCAGCATTTT
TRBJ2-7	12	NA	TRBV5-1	CASSLEFYEQYF	TGCGCCAGCAGCTTGGAATTCTATGAGCAGTACTTC
TRBJ1-3	15	TRBD1	TRBV7-9	CASSFDRAPGNTIYF	TGTGCCAGCAGCTTCGACAGGGCCCCTGGAAACACCATATATTTT
TRBJ2-7	14	NA	TRBV7-8	CASSPSGLWGGQYF	TGTGCCAGCAGCCCTTCCGGATTGTGGGGCGGACAGTACTTC
TRBJ1-1	13	NA	TRBV18	CASSLGQNTEAFF	TGTGCCAGCTCCCTTGGACAGAACACTGAAGCTTTCTTT
TRBJ1-5	14	NA	TRBV6-4	CASSAEGEGQPQHF	TGTGCCAGCAGTGCCGAGGGGGAGGGTCAGCCCCAGCATTTT
TRBJ2-7	17	TRBD1	TRBV5-4	CASSLDRGTGSSYEQYF	TGTGCCAGCAGCTTGGATCGCGGGACAGGTAGCTCCTACGAGCAGTACTTC
TRBJ1-3	15	NA	TRBV29-1	CSVEKVYRDGNTIYF	TGCAGCGTTGAAAAAGTATACAGGGATGGAAACACCATATATTTT
TRBJ2-7	13	NA	TRBV19	CASSPAFLDEQYF	TGTGCCAGTAGTCCCGCGTTTTTGGACGAGCAGTACTTC
TRBJ1-1	14	TRBD1	TRBV6-6	CASSWGQGGTEAFF	TGTGCCAGCAGTTGGGGACAGGGAGGCACTGAAGCTTTCTTT
TRBJ2-2	13	NA	TRBV6-4	CASSVALAGELFF	TGTGCCAGCAGTGTAGCCTTAGCCGGGGAGCTGTTTTTT